One and the same sample provided the 5 T cell receptor beta chains below, sequenced in a study of cytomegalovirus exposure and HLA in healthy donors. PCR employed 60 Vbeta and 13 Jbeta primers. Profiled with immunoSEQ multiplex PCR; TCRdb holds only in-frame clones, not every one. The profile shows 90,000 to 130,000 clones, 75% to 90% of them singletons. Sequencing was done on a sample of PBMCs. These receptors came from a man aged 40-50 years in good health and CMV-seronegative.

The chain is built from TRBV21-1 and TRBJ2-1; the table's TRBD2 call for D was not verified on the DNA. TRBV21-1 counts as a pseudogene. The CDR3 consists of 17 residues. CDR3 loop: CASSKDVGGGFPNEQFF. In DNA, the CDR3 is TGTGCCAGCAGCAAAGATGTAGGCGGGGGGTTCCCTAATGAGCAGTTCTTC.

V usage is TRBV5-4 and J usage is TRBJ1-6; possibly TRBD1 for D (5 bases). Germline V gives CDR1 SGHNT, CDR2 YYREEE (reference sequence). The CDR3 is made up of 13 amino acids. Trimming left V 0 bases short and J 14 bases short, with 12 bases between. The CDR3 spells CASSLGGRTTLHF. As DNA, the CDR3 is TGTGCCAGCAGCTTGGGGGGGAGGACCACCCTCCACTTT.

This clone was counted a few times. This chain uses TRBV30 with TRBJ1-2; no clear D. The CDR3 loop spans 10 amino acids. CDR1 GTSNPN and CDR2 SVGIG come from the germline V gene (reference sequence). Trimming cost V 6 bases and J 8 bases, with 10 bases left between them. The CDR3: CACGIGGYTF. As DNA, the CDR3 is TGTGCCTGCGGGATCGGGGGCTACACCTTC. The whole variable domain, remainder taken from reference TRBV30 and TRBJ1-2, is SQTIHQWPATLVQPVGSPLSLECTVEGTSNPNLYWYRQAAGRGLQLLFYSVGIGQISSEVPQNLSASRPQDRQFILSSKKLLLSDSGFYLCACGIGGYTFGSGTRLTVV.

The V gene is TRBV18, the J gene TRBJ2-7; 8 bases are shared with TRBD1. V lost 2 bases, J lost 5 bases, and 5 bases stayed unmatched. The CDR3 extends over 14 amino acids. Germline V gives CDR1 KGHSH, CDR2 LQKENI. DNA of the CDR3: TGTGCCAGCTCACCAGGGACAGGAAGGAACGAGCAGTACTTC. Translation: CASSPGTGRNEQYF.

This sequence joins TRBV7-2 and TRBJ2-6, with D unresolved. Trimming took off 0 bases at V and 2 bases at J, with 5 bases between the two ends. The germline V gene has CDR1 SGHTA and CDR2 FQGNSA. The CDR3 has 15 residues. The CDR3 is CASSLATTGANVLTF. DNA of the CDR3: TGTGCCAGCAGCTTAGCAACTACTGGGGCCAACGTCCTGACTTTC.